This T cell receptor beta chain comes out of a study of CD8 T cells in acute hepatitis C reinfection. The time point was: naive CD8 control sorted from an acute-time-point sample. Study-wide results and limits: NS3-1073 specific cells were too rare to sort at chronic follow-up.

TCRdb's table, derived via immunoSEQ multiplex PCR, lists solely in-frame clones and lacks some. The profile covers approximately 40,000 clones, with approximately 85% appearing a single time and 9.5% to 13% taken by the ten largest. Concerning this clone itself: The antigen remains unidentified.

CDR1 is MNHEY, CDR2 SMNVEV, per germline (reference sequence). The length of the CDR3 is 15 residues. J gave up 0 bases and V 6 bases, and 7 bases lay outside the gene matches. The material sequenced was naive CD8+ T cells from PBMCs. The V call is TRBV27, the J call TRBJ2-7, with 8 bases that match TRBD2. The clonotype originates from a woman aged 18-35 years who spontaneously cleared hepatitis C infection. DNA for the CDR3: TGTGCCAGCAGACCGGGACTAGAAGACTCCTACGAGCAGTACTTC. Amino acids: CASRPGLEDSYEQYF.